Listed here are 3 T cell receptor beta chains from one sample, sequenced in a study of shared clonotypes between healthy human individuals (dated by TCRdb to between 2020 and 2021). The library was made by the immunoSEQ multiplex PCR assay. TCRdb mirrors the immuneACCESS table, restricted to in-frame sequences. Some clones are absent from its copies; in checked studies, under half trace to an unresolved V gene, and the reason for the others is unknown. For this sample the table gives 2 million to 2.5 million clones, of which 95% were detected only once. The biggest ten clones account for less than 0.15% of the sample. The source material was naive CD4+ T cells sorted from blood. In light of the paper, this sample's cell subset or site label describes: CD45RA+ positively selected. These receptors originate from a man aged 18 to 30 in good health.

This clone appeared a single time. This chain connects TRBV6-6 to TRBJ1-2; 7 bases line up with TRBD1. The germline V gene encodes CDR1 MNHNY and CDR2 SVGAGI (reference sequence). This CDR3 has 15 amino acids. J gave up 4 bases and V 6 bases, and 11 bases lay outside the gene matches. The CDR3 loop reads CASSARLQGPYGYTF. In DNA, the CDR3 is TGTGCCAGCAGCGCTCGATTACAGGGGCCCTATGGCTACACCTTC.

J is TRBJ1-1 and V is TRBV5-1; no clear D gene. V shed 0 bases and J shed 6 bases, with 9 bases lying between them. CDR3 length: 13 residues. CDR1 is SGHRS, CDR2 YFSETQ, per germline. The CDR3 DNA sequence: TGCGCCAGCAGCTTGGTAGGGTTGGCTGAAGCTTTCTTT. Encoded protein: CASSLVGLAEAFF.

This chain joins TRBV6-5 and TRBJ1-5, with D maybe TRBD1 (6 bases). The CDR3 covers 14 residues. Trimming left V 7 bases short and J 4 bases short, with 14 bases between. From germline, CDR1 is MNHEY and CDR2 SVGAGI. CDR3 DNA: TGTGCCAGCACCACGGGGCAGGGGAATCAGCCCCAGCATTTT. Amino acid sequence: CASTTGQGNQPQHF.